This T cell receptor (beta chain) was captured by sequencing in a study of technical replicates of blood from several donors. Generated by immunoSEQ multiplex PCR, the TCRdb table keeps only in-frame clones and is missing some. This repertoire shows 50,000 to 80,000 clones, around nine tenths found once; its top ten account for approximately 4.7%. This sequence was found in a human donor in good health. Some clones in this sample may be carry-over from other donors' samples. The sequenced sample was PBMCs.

CDR3 DNA: TGTGCCAGCAGGCAGACTAGCGGTTACGAGCAGTACTTC. It is translated as CASRQTSGYEQYF. The chain carries TRBV6-6 and TRBJ2-7; TRBD2 agrees at 9 bases. Losses at the gene ends were 6 bases for V and 4 bases for J; bases not matched to a gene: 4. Looked up from germline, CDR1 is MNHNY and CDR2 is SVGAGI (reference sequence). The CDR3 contains 13 residues.